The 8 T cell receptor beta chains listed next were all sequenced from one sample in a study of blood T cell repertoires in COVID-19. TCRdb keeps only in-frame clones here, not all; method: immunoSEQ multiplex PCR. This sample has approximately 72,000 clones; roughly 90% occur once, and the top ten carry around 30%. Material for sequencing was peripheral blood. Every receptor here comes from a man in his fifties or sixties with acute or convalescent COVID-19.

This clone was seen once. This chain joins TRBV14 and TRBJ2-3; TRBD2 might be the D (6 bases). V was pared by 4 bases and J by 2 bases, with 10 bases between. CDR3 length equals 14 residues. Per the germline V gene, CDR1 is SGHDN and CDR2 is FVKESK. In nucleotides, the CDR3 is TGTGCCAGCAGCCGAGGACTACCCACAGATACGCAGTATTTT. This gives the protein CASSRGLPTDTQYF.

The CDR3 DNA reads as TGTGCCAGCAGTTGGGACAGGGGGACCTACGAGCAGTACTTC. Amino acid sequence: CASSWDRGTYEQYF. The genes are TRBV6-5 and TRBJ2-7; 11 bases map to TRBD1. Germline CDR1 MNHEY, CDR2 SVGAGI. The CDR3 consists of 14 residues. Trimming removed 4 bases from V and 2 bases from J; junction bases left unmatched: 1.

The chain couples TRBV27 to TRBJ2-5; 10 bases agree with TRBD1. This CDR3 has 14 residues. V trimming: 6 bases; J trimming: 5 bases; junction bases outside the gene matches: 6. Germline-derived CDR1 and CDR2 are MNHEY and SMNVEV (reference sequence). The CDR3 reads CASSLDRGTETQYF. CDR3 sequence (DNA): TGTGCCAGCAGCCTGGACAGGGGGACGGAGACCCAGTACTTC.

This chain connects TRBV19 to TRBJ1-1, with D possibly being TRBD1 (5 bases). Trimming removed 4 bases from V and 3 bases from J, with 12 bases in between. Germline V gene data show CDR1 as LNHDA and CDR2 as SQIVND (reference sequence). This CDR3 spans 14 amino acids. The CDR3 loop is CASSTATAYTEAFF. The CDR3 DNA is TGTGCCAGTAGTACAGCGACAGCCTACACTGAAGCTTTCTTT.

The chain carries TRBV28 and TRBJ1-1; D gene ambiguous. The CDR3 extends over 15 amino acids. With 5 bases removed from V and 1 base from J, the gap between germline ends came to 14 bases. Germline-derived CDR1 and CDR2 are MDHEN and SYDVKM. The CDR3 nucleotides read TGTGCCAGCAGTGAAGGCCGGGTATGGAACACTGAAGCTTTCTTT. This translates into CASSEGRVWNTEAFF.

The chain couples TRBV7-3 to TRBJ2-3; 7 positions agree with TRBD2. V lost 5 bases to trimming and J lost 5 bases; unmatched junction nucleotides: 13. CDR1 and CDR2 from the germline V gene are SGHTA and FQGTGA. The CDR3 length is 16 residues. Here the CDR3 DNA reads TGTGCCAGCAGCAACAGCGGGACCCCCCCGGGAGATACGCAGTATTTT. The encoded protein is CASSNSGTPPGDTQYF.

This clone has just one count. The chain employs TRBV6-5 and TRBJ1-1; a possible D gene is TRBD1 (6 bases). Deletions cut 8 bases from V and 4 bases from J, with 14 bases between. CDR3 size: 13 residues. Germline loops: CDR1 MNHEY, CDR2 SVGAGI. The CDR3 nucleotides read TGTGCCAGCTGGAGGGGGAGGGGCACTGAAGCTTTCTTT. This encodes CASWRGRGTEAFF.

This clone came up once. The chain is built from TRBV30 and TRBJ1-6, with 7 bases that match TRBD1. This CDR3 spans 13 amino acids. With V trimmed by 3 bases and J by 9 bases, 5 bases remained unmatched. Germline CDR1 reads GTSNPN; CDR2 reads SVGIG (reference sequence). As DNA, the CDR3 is TGTGCCTGGAGCAGACAGGGAAGTTCACCCCTCCACTTT. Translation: CAWSRQGSSPLHF. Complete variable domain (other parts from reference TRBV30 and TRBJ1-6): SQTIHQWPATLVQPVGSPLSLECTVEGTSNPNLYWYRQAAGRGLQLLFYSVGIGQISSEVPQNLSASRPQDRQFILSSKKLLLSDSGFYLCAWSRQGSSPLHFGNGTRLTVT.